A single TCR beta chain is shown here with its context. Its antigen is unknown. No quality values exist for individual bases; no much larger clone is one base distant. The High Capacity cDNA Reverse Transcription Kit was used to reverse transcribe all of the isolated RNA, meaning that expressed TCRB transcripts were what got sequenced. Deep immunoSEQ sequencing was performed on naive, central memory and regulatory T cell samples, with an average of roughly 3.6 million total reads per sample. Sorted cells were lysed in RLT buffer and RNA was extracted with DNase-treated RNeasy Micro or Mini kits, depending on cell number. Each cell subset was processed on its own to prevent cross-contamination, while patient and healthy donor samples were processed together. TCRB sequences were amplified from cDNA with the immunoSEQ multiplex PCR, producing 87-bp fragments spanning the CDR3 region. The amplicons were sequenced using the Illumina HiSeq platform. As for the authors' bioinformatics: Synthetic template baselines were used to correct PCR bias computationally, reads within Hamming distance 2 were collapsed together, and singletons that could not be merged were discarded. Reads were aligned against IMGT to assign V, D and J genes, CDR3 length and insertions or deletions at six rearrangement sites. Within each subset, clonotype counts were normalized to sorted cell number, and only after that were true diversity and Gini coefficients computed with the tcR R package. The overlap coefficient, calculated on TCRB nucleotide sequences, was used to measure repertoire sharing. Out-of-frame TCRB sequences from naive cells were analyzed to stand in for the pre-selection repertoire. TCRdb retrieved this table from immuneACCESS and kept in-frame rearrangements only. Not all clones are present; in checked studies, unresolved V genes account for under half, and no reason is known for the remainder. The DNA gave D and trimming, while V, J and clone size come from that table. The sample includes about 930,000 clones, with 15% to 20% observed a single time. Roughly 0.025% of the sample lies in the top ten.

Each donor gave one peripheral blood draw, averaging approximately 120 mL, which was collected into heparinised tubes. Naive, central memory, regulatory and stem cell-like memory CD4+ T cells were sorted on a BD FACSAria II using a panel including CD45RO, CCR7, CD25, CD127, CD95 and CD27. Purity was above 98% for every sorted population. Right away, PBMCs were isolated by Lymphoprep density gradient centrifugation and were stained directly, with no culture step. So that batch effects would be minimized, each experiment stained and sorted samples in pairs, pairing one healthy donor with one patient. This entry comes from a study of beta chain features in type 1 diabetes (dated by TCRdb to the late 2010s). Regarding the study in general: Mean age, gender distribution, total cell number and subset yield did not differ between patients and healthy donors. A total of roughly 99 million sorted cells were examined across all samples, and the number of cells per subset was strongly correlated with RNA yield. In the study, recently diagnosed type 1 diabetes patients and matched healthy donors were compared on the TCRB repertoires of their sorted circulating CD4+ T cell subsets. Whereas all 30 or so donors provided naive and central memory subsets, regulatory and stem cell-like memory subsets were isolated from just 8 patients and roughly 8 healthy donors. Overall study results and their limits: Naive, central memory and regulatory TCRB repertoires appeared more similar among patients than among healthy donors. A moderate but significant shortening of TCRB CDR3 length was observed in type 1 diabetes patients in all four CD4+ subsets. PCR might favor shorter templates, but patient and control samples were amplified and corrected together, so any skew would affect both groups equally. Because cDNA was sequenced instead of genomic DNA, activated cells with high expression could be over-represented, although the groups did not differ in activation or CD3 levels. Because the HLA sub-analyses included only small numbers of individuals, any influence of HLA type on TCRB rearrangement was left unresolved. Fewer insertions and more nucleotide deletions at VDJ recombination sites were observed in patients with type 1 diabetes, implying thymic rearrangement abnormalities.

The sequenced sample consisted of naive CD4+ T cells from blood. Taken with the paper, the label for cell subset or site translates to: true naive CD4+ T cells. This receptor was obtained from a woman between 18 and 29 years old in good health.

The DNA is TGTGCCAGCAGTTCCAGGTACGCTGGGTCCAGTCCTAGACCGGCCTACGAGCAGTACTTC. Its protein is CASSSRYAGSSPRPAYEQYF. The receptor chain draws on TRBV28 and TRBJ2-7, with no D gene named confidently. Taken from the germline V gene, the CDR1 and CDR2 loops are MDHEN and SYDVKM. Measured from the cysteine to the phenylalanine, the CDR3 is 20 residues long. Only the CDR3 part of the read is kept: 60 bases, read in frame from the first base. The trim is 4 bases for V and 2 bases for J, with a gap of 30 bases between the germline ends.